This T cell receptor beta chain originates from a study of blood T cell repertoires in COVID-19. V lost 2 bases and J lost 8, with 15 bases in between. CDR1 is LNHDA and CDR2 is SQIVND in the germline V gene (reference sequence). This CDR3 has 15 residues. Here immunoSEQ multiplex PCR was the method, and the copy in TCRdb shows in-frame clones only, minus some. The sample shows about 150,000 clones, 70% to 85% of them seen only once. This receptor was taken from a woman in her sixties with acute or convalescent COVID-19. Sequenced sample: peripheral blood. This rearrangement joins TRBV19 to TRBJ1-4; D is ambiguous. In nucleotides, the CDR3 is TGTGCCAGTAGTATAAGCCGGGAGAGAGACGAAAAACTGTTTTTT. Translating it yields CASSISRERDEKLFF.